This TCR beta chain was sequenced for a study of blood T cell repertoires in COVID-19. Study-level background: Sources were T cells, B-cell-depleted T cells, or PBMCs; the material itself was cDNA or gDNA.

The CDR3 has 15 residues. Germline CDR1 reads LGHDT; CDR2 reads YNNKEL (reference sequence). The V gene lost 0 bases and the J gene lost 5 bases, with 13 bases spanning the gap. In the study's own analysis: Estimation of nucleated cell counts was performed using reference gene primer amplification. Assay used: immunoSEQ multiplex PCR; TCRdb lists only in-frame clones, some missing. V, J and clone size reflect that table, while D and trimming were determined from the DNA. This sample has fewer than 350,000 clones, with less than 90% found just once. Those enrolled in Seattle joined during active infection and were followed longitudinally afterward.

J is TRBJ2-5 and V is TRBV3-1 (or the pseudogene TRBV3-2), with D perhaps matching TRBD1 (5 bases). Sequenced: peripheral blood. The receptor was isolated from a woman aged 30 to 39 with COVID-19, enrolled during active disease. As DNA, the CDR3 is TGTGCCAGCAGCCAAGATGCGGTCAGGGCGGAGACCCAGTACTTC. This encodes CASSQDAVRAETQYF.